One and the same sample provided the 5 T cell receptor beta chains below, sequenced in a study of CD8+CD57+ T cells in acquired aplastic anemia. Both TCR beta VDJ combination and CDR3 sequence profiling were carried out. Genomic DNA was the template for this profiling. One entry per CDR3 protein results from TCRdb running MiXCR on the reads. Of 150,000 to 200,000 distinct CDR3 sequences in the sample, 55% to 80% were seen once. The sample comprised sorted CD4+, CD8+, or CD8+CD57+ T cells (not recorded which) from PBMCs. The origin of the receptors is a human donor in good health.

The genes are TRBV20-1 and TRBJ1-6, with a tentative D call TRBD1 (6 bases). Per germline, CDR1 DFQATT and CDR2 SNEGSKA (reference sequence). This CDR3 is built from 15 residues. V gave up 1 base and J gave up 6 bases, with 13 bases separating them. The CDR3 protein is CSARVGGAGNSPLHF. As DNA, the CDR3 is TGCAGTGCTAGAGTTGGGGGGGCGGGTAATTCACCCCTCCACTTT.

This clonotype has a handful of counts. The V gene is TRBV29-1, the J gene TRBJ1-2; D ambiguous. This CDR3 is built from 13 residues. From germline, CDR1 is SQVTM and CDR2 ANQGSEA. Trimming left V 7 bases short and J 3 bases short, with 15 bases between. The CDR3: CSGKSGSDYGYTF. CDR3 nucleotides: TGCAGCGGAAAAAGCGGGTCGGACTATGGCTACACCTTC.

The sample holds one count of this clonotype. The gene calls are TRBV20-1 and TRBJ2-7; 9 bases line up with TRBD1. Germline V gives CDR1 DFQATT, CDR2 SNEGSKA (reference sequence). After removal of 0 bases from V and 7 bases from J, the junction contained 7 bases not matched to a gene. The CDR3 is made up of 14 amino acids. CDR3 nucleotide sequence: TGCAGTGCTAGAGATCAGACAGGGGGTGGTGAGCAGTACTTC. It translates to CSARDQTGGGEQYF.

The chain combines TRBV6-5 with TRBJ1-1, with unresolved D. Germline V CDR1 and CDR2: MNHEY, SVGAGI. Trimming took 8 bases from V and 7 from J, leaving 14 bases between them. The CDR3 totals 12 residues. CDR3 nucleotides: TGTGCCAGCGAACTAGAGGGCGGTGAAGCTTTCTTT. Residues: CASELEGGEAFF.

The chain is built from TRBV9 and TRBJ2-7, with 8 positions matching TRBD1. CDR1 and CDR2 (germline): SGDLS, YYNGEE. The junction had 11 bases not matched to a gene; V was cut back by 4 bases and J by 8 bases. The CDR3 sequence is 14 residues long. CDR3 in amino acids: CASSYNSGQAKQYF. DNA of the CDR3: TGTGCCAGCAGCTATAATTCGGGACAGGCCAAGCAGTACTTC.